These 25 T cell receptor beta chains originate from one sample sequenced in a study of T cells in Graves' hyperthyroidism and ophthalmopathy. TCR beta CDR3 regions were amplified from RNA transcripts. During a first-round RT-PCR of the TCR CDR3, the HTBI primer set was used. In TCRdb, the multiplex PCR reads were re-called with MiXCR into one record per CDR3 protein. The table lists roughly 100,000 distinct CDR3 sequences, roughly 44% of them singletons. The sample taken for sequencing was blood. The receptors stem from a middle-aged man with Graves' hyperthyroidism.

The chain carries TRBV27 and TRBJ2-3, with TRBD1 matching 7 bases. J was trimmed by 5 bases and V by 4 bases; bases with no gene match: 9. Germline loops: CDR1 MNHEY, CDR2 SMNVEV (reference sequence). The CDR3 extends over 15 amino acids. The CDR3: CASSSDRVGGDTQYF. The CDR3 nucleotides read TGTGCCAGCAGTTCCGACAGGGTAGGGGGAGATACGCAGTATTTT.

CDR3: CASSYSPGVSALPVSPYNEQFF. DNA for the CDR3: TGTGCCAGCAGTTACTCTCCCGGGGTTAGCGCCCTACCCGTGTCCCCCTACAATGAGCAGTTCTTC. The chain has TRBV6-2 or TRBV6-3 and TRBJ2-1; tentatively, D is TRBD2 (5 bases). Germline V lookup: CDR1 MNHEY, CDR2 SVGEGT. Trimming pared 0 bases from V and 2 bases from J, leaving 29 bases between. The CDR3 runs 22 residues.

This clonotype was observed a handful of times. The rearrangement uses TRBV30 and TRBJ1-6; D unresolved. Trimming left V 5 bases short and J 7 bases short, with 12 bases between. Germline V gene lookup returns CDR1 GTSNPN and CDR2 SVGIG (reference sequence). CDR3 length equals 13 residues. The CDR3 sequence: CAWVAQINSPLHF. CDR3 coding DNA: TGTGCCTGGGTGGCGCAGATAAATTCACCCCTCCACTTT.

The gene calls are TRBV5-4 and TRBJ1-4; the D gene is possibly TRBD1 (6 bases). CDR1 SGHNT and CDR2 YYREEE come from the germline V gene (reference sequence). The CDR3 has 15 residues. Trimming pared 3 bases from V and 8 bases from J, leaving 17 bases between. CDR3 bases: TGTGCCAGCAGCTCGATCGGGGCAGGGGCGGAAAAACTGTTTTTT. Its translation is CASSSIGAGAEKLFF.

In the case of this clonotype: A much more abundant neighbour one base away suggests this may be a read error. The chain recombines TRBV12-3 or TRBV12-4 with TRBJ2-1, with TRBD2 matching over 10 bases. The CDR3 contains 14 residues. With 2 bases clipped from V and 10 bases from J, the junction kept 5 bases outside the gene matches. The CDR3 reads CASSLSGLADEQFF. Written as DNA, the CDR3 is TGTGCCAGCAGTTTAAGTGGACTAGCGGACGAGCAGTTCTTC.

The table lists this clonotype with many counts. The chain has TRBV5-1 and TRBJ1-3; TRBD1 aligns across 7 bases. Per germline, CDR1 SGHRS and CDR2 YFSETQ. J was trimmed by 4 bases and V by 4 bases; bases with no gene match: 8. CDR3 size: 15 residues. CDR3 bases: TGCGCCAGCAGCCTAACGGGCAGGGGGGGAAACACCATATATTTT. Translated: CASSLTGRGGNTIYF.

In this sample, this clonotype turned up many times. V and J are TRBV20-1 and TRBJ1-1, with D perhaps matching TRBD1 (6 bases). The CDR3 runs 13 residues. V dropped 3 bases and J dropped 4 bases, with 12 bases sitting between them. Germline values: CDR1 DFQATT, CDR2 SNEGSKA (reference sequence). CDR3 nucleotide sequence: TGCAGTGCTAGTGGGGGGCTGGGCACTGAAGCTTTCTTT. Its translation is CSASGGLGTEAFF.

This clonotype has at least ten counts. CDR3 DNA: TGTGCCAGCAGTTACTCACCGGGTTATGAAGCTTTCTTT. Translation gives CASSYSPGYEAFF. This chain connects TRBV6-5 to TRBJ1-1; no reliable D call. V shed 0 bases and J shed 7 bases, with 9 bases lying between them. Looked up from germline, CDR1 is MNHEY and CDR2 is SVGAGI. The CDR3 is 13 residues long.

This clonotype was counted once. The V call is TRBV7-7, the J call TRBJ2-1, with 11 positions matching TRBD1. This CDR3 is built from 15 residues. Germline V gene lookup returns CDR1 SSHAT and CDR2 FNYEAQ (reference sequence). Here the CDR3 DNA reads TGTGCTAGTCGCCATCTGGGACAGGGGGATGATGAGCAGTTCTTC. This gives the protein CASRHLGQGDDEQFF.

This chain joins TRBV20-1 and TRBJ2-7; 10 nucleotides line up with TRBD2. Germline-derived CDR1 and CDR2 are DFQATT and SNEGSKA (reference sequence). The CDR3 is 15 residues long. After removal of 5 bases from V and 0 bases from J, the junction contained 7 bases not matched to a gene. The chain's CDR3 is CSAQTSGWNSYEQYF. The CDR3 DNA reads TGCAGTGCTCAGACTAGCGGGTGGAACTCCTACGAGCAGTACTTC.

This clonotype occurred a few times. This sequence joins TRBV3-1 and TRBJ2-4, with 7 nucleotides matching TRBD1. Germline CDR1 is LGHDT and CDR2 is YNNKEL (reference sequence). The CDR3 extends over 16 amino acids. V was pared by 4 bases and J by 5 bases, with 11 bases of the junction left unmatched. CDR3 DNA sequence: TGTGCCAGCAGCCCGACACTTGGACAGGCCCAAAACATTCAGTACTTC. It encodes CASSPTLGQAQNIQYF.

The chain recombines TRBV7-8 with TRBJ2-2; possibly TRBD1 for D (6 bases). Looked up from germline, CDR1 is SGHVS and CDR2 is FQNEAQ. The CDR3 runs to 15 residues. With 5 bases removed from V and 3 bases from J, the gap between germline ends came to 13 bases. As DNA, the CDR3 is TGTGCCAGCAGCCCGGACAGCGAGGACACCGGGGAGCTGTTTTTT. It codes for CASSPDSEDTGELFF.

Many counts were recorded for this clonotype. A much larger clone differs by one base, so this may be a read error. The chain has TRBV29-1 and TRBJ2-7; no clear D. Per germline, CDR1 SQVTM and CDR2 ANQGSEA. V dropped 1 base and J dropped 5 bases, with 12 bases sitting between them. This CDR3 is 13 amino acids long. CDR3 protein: CSVEVSSAHEQYF. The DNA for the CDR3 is TGCAGCGTTGAAGTGTCTAGTGCCCACGAGCAGTACTTC.

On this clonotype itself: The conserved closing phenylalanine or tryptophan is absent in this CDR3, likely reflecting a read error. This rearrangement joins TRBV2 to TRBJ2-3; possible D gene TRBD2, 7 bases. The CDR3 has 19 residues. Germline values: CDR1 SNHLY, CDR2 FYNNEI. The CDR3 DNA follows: TGCGCCAGCAGCCAAGATGCCGGGGGGCGCCCCCTTAGCACAGATACGCAGTATCTT. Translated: CASSQDAGGRPLSTDTQYL.

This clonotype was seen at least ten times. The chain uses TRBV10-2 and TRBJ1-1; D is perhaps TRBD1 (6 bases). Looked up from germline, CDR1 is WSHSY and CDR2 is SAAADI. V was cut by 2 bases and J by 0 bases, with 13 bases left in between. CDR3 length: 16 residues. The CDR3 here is CASSEAGDMMNTEAFF. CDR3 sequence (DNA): TGCGCCAGCAGTGAGGCAGGGGATATGATGAACACTGAAGCTTTCTTT.

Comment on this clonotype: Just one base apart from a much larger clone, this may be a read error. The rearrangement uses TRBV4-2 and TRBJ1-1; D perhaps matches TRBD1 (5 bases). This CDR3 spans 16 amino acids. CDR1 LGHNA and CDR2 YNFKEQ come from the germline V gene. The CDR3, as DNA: TGTGCCAGCAGCCCCCGACAGCAACTTCAGAACACTGAAGCTGTCTTT. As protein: CASSPRQQLQNTEAVF.

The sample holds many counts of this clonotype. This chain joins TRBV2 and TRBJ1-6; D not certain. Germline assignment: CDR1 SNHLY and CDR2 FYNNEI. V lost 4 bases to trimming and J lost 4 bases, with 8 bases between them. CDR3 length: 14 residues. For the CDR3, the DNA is TGTGCCAGCAGTGGAGGGCCATATAATTCACCCCTCCACTTT. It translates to CASSGGPYNSPLHF.

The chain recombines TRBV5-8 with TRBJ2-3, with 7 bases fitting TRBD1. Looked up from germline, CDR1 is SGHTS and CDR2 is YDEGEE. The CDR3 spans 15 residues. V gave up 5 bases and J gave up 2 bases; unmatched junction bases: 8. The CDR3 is CASSTGVVITDTQYF. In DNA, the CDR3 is TGTGCCAGCAGTACAGGGGTGGTAATCACAGATACGCAGTATTTT.

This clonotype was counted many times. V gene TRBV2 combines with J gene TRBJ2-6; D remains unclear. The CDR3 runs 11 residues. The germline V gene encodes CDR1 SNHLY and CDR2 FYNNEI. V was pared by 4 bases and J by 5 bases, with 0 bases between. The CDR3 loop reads CASSGANVLTF. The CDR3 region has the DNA TGTGCCAGCAGTGGGGCCAACGTCCTGACTTTC.

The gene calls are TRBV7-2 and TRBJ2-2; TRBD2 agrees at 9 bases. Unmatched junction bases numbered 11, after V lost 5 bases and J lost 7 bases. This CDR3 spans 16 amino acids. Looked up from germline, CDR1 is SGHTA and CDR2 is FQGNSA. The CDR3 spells CASSATIAGVGGELFF. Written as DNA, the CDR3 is TGTGCCAGCAGCGCGACAATAGCGGGAGTTGGCGGGGAGCTGTTTTTT.

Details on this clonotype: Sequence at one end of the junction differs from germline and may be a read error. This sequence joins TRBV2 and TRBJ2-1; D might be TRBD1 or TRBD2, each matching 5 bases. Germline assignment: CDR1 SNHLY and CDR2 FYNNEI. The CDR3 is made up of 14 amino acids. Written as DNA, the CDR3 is TGTGCCAACAGTGAGCTGGGGACGGCGATGAAGCAGTTCTTC. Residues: CANSELGTAMKQFF.

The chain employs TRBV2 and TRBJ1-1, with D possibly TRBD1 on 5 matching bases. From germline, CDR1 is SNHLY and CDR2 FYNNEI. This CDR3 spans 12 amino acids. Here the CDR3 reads CAPTYRHAEAFF. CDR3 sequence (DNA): TGTGCTCCGACCTACAGGCACGCTGAAGCTTTCTTT.

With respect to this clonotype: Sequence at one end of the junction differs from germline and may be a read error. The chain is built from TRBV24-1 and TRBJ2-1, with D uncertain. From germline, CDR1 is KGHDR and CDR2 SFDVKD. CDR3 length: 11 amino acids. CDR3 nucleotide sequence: TGTGCCAGCAGTCTTTACGATGAGCAGTTCTTC. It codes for CASSLYDEQFF.

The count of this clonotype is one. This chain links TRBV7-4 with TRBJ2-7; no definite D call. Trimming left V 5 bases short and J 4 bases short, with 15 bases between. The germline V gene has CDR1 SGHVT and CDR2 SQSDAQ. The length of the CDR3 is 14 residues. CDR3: CASSNTLLRYEQYF. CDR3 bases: TGTGCCAGCAGCAACACCCTCCTGAGGTACGAGCAGTACTTC.

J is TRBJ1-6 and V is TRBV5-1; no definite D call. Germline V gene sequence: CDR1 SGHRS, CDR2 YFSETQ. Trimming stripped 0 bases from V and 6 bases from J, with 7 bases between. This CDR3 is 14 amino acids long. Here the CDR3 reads CASSLAWGNSPLHF. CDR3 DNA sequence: TGCGCCAGCAGCTTGGCCTGGGGTAATTCACCCCTCCACTTT. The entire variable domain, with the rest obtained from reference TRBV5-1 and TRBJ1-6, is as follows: KAGVTQTPRYLIKTRGQQVTLSCSPISGHRSVSWYQQTPGQGLQFLFEYFSETQRNKGNFPGRFSGRQFSNSRSEMNVSTLELGDSALYLCASSLAWGNSPLHFGNGTRLTVT.